The clone carrying this T cell receptor (beta chain) was seen repeatedly, ten times or more. The antigen remains unidentified. This specimen belongs to a study of CD8+CD57+ T cells in acquired aplastic anemia. Study findings and constraints: Some 28 sequences, all CD8+ CDR3, were shared between patients and controls.

All patients picked for sequencing had shown, by flow cytometry, an expansion of CD8+CD57+ cells. For CDR3 and TCR beta VDJ profiling, genomic DNA was the template used. TCRdb ran MiXCR on the reads and lists one entry per CDR3 protein. Of some 140,000 distinct CDR3 sequences listed, around half are singletons. CDR3 length: 15 amino acids. In germline, CDR1 is LNHDA, CDR2 SQIVND (reference sequence). Deletions cut 6 bases from V and 5 bases from J, with 14 bases between. The V call is TRBV19, the J call TRBJ1-6; D call uncertain. Sequencing used sorted CD4+, CD8+, or CD8+CD57+ T cells (not recorded which) from PBMCs. This TCR was sampled from a human donor with aplastic anemia. CDR3 DNA: TGTGCCAGTAGCCCCGTACAAGGGAATAATTCACCCCTCCACTTT. This translates into CASSPVQGNNSPLHF.